One and the same sample provided the 27 T cell receptor beta chains below, sequenced in a study of blood T cell repertoires in COVID-19. Measured with immunoSEQ multiplex PCR; TCRdb has only the in-frame clones, and not every one. The sample yields just under 150,000 clones, roughly 86% seen once. Sequencing was carried out using peripheral blood. Receptor source: a woman in her forties or fifties with acute or convalescent COVID-19.

Only a few counts were recorded for this clone. The V call is TRBV9, the J call TRBJ1-1; D is possibly TRBD1 (5 bases). This CDR3 is built from 14 residues. Germline values: CDR1 SGDLS, CDR2 YYNGEE. Deletions cut 4 bases from V and 4 bases from J, with 14 bases between. The CDR3 region has the DNA TGTGCCAGCAGCTATAGTAGGACATTCACTGAAGCTTTCTTT. Translation: CASSYSRTFTEAFF.

The CDR3 reads CASSLPAVTYEQYF. The CDR3 DNA reads as TGCGCCAGCAGCTTGCCCGCGGTGACCTACGAGCAGTACTTC. This chain links TRBV5-1 with TRBJ2-7; D remains unclear. The CDR3 totals 14 residues. CDR1 is SGHRS, CDR2 YFSETQ, per germline. V shed 1 base and J shed 2 bases, with 10 bases lying between them.

The rearrangement links TRBV2 to TRBJ2-3, with TRBD2 identical over 14 bases. The CDR3 extends over 15 amino acids. Germline lookup yields CDR1 SNHLY and CDR2 FYNNEI. With 7 bases clipped from V and 6 bases from J, the junction kept 6 bases outside the gene matches. The CDR3 reads CASNRLAGGLDTQYF. Here the CDR3 DNA reads TGTGCCAGCAATCGACTAGCGGGAGGGCTGGATACGCAGTATTTT.

In its sample, this clone was seen a few times. V is TRBV27 and J is TRBJ2-7; 7 bases align to TRBD1. V lost 0 bases to trimming and J lost 5 bases; unmatched junction nucleotides: 1. Germline values: CDR1 MNHEY, CDR2 SMNVEV (reference sequence). The CDR3 contains 13 residues. The CDR3 bases are TGTGCCAGCAGTTTATCGACAGGGAACGAGCAGTACTTC. It encodes CASSLSTGNEQYF.

The rearrangement links TRBV5-4 to TRBJ2-3; TRBD2 matches at 8 bases. Germline values: CDR1 SGHNT, CDR2 YYREEE (reference sequence). J was trimmed by 5 bases and V by 0 bases; bases with no gene match: 2. This CDR3 spans 14 amino acids. The CDR3 sequence: CASSLGLAGDTQYF. The CDR3 DNA is TGTGCCAGCAGCTTGGGGCTAGCGGGAGATACGCAGTATTTT. Full variable domain (missing parts from reference TRBV5-4 and TRBJ2-3): ETGVTQSPTHLIKTRGQQVTLRCSSQSGHNTVSWYQQALGQGPQFIFQYYREEENGRGNFPPRFSGLQFPNYSSELNVNALELDDSALYLCASSLGLAGDTQYFGPGTRLTVL.

The J gene is TRBJ1-2, the V gene TRBV30; D is uncertain. CDR1 is GTSNPN, CDR2 SVGIG, per germline (reference sequence). This CDR3 spans 13 amino acids. The V and J ends lost 6 bases and 1 base respectively, with 12 bases between them. This chain's CDR3 is CACTQVLNYGYTF. The CDR3, as DNA: TGTGCCTGTACCCAGGTCCTTAACTATGGCTACACCTTC.

The DNA of the CDR3 is TGTGCCAGCAGGCCCTTGAGTAGTGCCAAAAACATTCAGTACTTC. This codes for CASRPLSSAKNIQYF. The gene calls are TRBV6-5 and TRBJ2-4; D uncertain. The germline V gene has CDR1 MNHEY and CDR2 SVGAGI. Trimming left V 6 bases short and J 1 base short, with 13 bases between. The CDR3 spans 15 residues.

The CDR3 is CASSPGLQPEAFF. The CDR3 DNA reads as TGTGCCAGCAGTCCAGGGTTGCAGCCTGAAGCTTTCTTT. V usage is TRBV12-3 or TRBV12-4 and J usage is TRBJ1-1; a weak D match, TRBD1 (5 bases). This CDR3 has 13 amino acids. Trimming took off 5 bases at V and 6 bases at J, with 13 bases between the two ends.

The chain carries TRBV9 and TRBJ1-2; tentatively, D is TRBD1 (6 bases). Germline V gene data show CDR1 as SGDLS and CDR2 as YYNGEE. CDR3 length equals 14 residues. V was pared by 3 bases and J by 0 bases, with 9 bases between. CDR3 sequence reads: CASSATGPNYGYTF. In DNA, the CDR3 is TGTGCCAGCAGCGCGACAGGTCCTAACTATGGCTACACCTTC.

The rearrangement joins TRBV5-1 to TRBJ1-1; no clear D gene. With 0 bases removed from V and 4 bases from J, the gap between germline ends came to 13 bases. CDR1 and CDR2 (germline): SGHRS, YFSETQ. This CDR3 is built from 15 residues. Here the CDR3 DNA reads TGCGCCAGCAGCTTGGCCATGGGCCAGGCCACTGAAGCTTTCTTT. It yields the protein CASSLAMGQATEAFF. Full variable domain (rest looked up from reference TRBV5-1 and TRBJ1-1): KAGVTQTPRYLIKTRGQQVTLSCSPISGHRSVSWYQQTPGQGLQFLFEYFSETQRNKGNFPGRFSGRQFSNSRSEMNVSTLELGDSALYLCASSLAMGQATEAFFGQGTRLTVV.

The CDR3 DNA reads TGTGCCTGGAGGTCAGGGGGGCTTGGCACTGAAGCTTTCTTT. Translation gives CAWRSGGLGTEAFF. V gene TRBV30 combines with J gene TRBJ1-1; 7 bases align to TRBD1. CDR3 length: 14 residues. CDR1 is GTSNPN and CDR2 is SVGIG in the germline V gene (reference sequence). V lost 3 bases, J lost 4 bases, and 8 bases stayed unmatched.

V is TRBV3-1 (or the pseudogene TRBV3-2) and J is TRBJ1-2; possibly TRBD1 for D (5 bases). This CDR3 comprises 14 residues. In germline, CDR1 is LGHDT, CDR2 YNNKEL (reference sequence). V was cut by 3 bases and J by 7 bases, with 15 bases left in between. The CDR3 nucleotides are TGTGCCAGCAGCCATGGGGGGACTCTCCCTGGCTACACCTTC. It encodes CASSHGGTLPGYTF.

The V gene is TRBV6-5, the J gene TRBJ1-1; D is perhaps TRBD1 (5 bases). Germline CDR1 and CDR2: MNHEY and SVGAGI. The CDR3 consists of 13 residues. The germline V and J ends were trimmed by 7 bases and 9 bases, with 18 bases remaining between them. The CDR3, as DNA: TGTGCCAGCACCCCCGGCGGGGGAGGAAAAGCTTTCTTT. Translated: CASTPGGGGKAFF.

This clone has only one observation. A junction boundary mismatches the germline segment, possibly from a read error. The chain employs TRBV6-2 or TRBV6-3 and TRBJ1-1; 11 positions agree with TRBD1. Per germline, CDR1 MNHEY and CDR2 SVGEGT. This CDR3 has 17 residues. In nucleotides, the CDR3 is TGTGCCAGCAGCCGTTACGGACAGGGGGCGGCGAACCCTGAAGCTTTCTTT. Translating gives CASSRYGQGAANPEAFF.

The gene calls are TRBV5-1 and TRBJ2-7, with 10 nucleotides matching TRBD2. V shed 3 bases, J shed 4 bases, and the junction held 1 base outside the gene matches. This CDR3 contains 13 residues. Germline V gives CDR1 SGHRS, CDR2 YFSETQ. CDR3 protein: CASSSGLAYEQYF. CDR3 nucleotides: TGCGCCAGCAGCTCGGGACTAGCGTACGAGCAGTACTTC.

The chain couples TRBV30 to TRBJ1-3; D may be TRBD1 (6 bases). With 1 base removed from V and 4 bases from J, the gap between germline ends came to 17 bases. Germline assignment: CDR1 GTSNPN and CDR2 SVGIG (reference sequence). This CDR3 spans 16 amino acids. As DNA, the CDR3 is TGTGCCTGGAGTGGACAGGCCGATAGGAGGGGAAACACCATATATTTT. Residues: CAWSGQADRRGNTIYF.

The chain is built from TRBV6-6 and TRBJ2-3, with a tentative D call TRBD2 (6 bases). Germline assignment: CDR1 MNHNY and CDR2 SVGAGI (reference sequence). The ends were cut back, 2 bases at V and 3 bases at J, with 15 bases in the middle. The CDR3 runs to 16 residues. CDR3 loop: CASSYGSGVRTDTQYF. CDR3 sequence (DNA): TGTGCCAGCAGTTACGGGTCGGGAGTAAGGACAGATACGCAGTATTTT.

This chain uses TRBV27 with TRBJ1-2, with 7 bases that match TRBD1. The J segment lost 2 bases and the V segment lost 3 bases, leaving 3 bases of the junction unmatched. This CDR3 is 14 amino acids long. Germline V CDR1 and CDR2: MNHEY, SMNVEV (reference sequence). The DNA for the CDR3 is TGTGCCAGCAGTTTGACAGGGACCAACTATGGCTACACCTTC. This sequence encodes CASSLTGTNYGYTF.

V is TRBV6-5 and J is TRBJ1-2, with 9 bases fitting TRBD1. This CDR3 comprises 15 residues. Germline CDR1 and CDR2: MNHEY and SVGAGI. V trimming: 5 bases; J trimming: 0 bases; junction bases outside the gene matches: 4. The DNA of the CDR3 is TGTGCCAGCAGTCACTGGGACAGGGCTAACTATGGCTACACCTTC. Protein sequence: CASSHWDRANYGYTF.

This clone was recorded only once. The genes are TRBV19 and TRBJ2-5; a weak D match, TRBD2 (6 bases). The CDR3 spans 14 residues. V lost 3 bases, J lost 4 bases, and 12 bases lay in between. Germline loops: CDR1 LNHDA, CDR2 SQIVND (reference sequence). The DNA for the CDR3 is TGTGCCAGTAGTATGCGGGACTCGGGAGAGACCCAGTACTTC. It codes for CASSMRDSGETQYF.

This clone appeared once. V is TRBV11-1 and J is TRBJ2-7; 8 nucleotides line up with TRBD2. The CDR3 has 14 residues. Germline-derived CDR1 and CDR2 are SGHAT and FQDESV (reference sequence). After removal of 5 bases from V and 2 bases from J, the junction contained 5 bases not matched to a gene. In nucleotides, the CDR3 is TGTGCCAGCAGCCGAGCGGGGGAGACCTACGAGCAGTACTTC. Translated: CASSRAGETYEQYF.

This chain connects TRBV18 to TRBJ2-7; 7 bases agree with TRBD2. The CDR3 is 15 residues long. Germline V gives CDR1 KGHSH, CDR2 LQKENI. J lost 0 bases, V lost 6 bases, and 8 bases had no gene match. CDR3 amino acids: CASSPLSGGSYEQYF. In DNA, the CDR3 is TGTGCCAGCTCCCCTCTCTCGGGGGGCTCCTACGAGCAGTACTTC.

V gene TRBV6-5 combines with J gene TRBJ2-7, with D tentatively TRBD2 (6 bases). CDR3 length: 13 residues. Trimming pared 11 bases from V and 2 bases from J, leaving 16 bases between. CDR1 is MNHEY and CDR2 is SVGAGI in the germline V gene. The DNA for the CDR3 is TGTGCCCCGTACCGGGACTGTACCTACGAGCAGTACTTC. Its translation is CAPYRDCTYEQYF.

This rearrangement joins TRBV19 to TRBJ2-3; no clear D. The germline V gene has CDR1 LNHDA and CDR2 SQIVND (reference sequence). The CDR3 is 13 residues long. V was trimmed by 3 bases and J by 2 bases, leaving 6 bases between them. The CDR3 DNA is TGTGCCAGTAGTATGTCTTACACAGATACGCAGTATTTT. It is translated as CASSMSYTDTQYF. The full variable domain, completed using reference TRBV19 and TRBJ2-3, is DGGITQSPKYLFRKEGQNVTLSCEQNLNHDAMYWYRQDPGQGLRLIYYSQIVNDFQKGDIAEGYSVSREKKESFPLTVTSAQKNPTAFYLCASSMSYTDTQYFGPGTRLTVL.

The V and J genes are TRBV20-1 and TRBJ2-1, with D maybe TRBD2 (6 bases). The CDR3 is made up of 14 amino acids. V lost 6 bases to trimming and J lost 0 bases, with 12 bases between them. The germline CDR1 and CDR2 sequences are DFQATT and SNEGSKA (reference sequence). The chain's CDR3 is CSASPGGSYNEQFF. In nucleotides, the CDR3 is TGCAGTGCAAGTCCCGGGGGCTCCTACAATGAGCAGTTCTTC.

The chain employs TRBV6-5 and TRBJ1-1, with D unclear. Germline CDR1 reads MNHEY; CDR2 reads SVGAGI. The V end was cut by 10 bases, the J end by 5 bases, with 14 bases between. The CDR3 is 12 residues long. The CDR3 loop is CATWDRGTEAFF. DNA for the CDR3: TGTGCCACCTGGGATCGAGGGACTGAAGCTTTCTTT.

The chain is built from TRBV15 and TRBJ2-2; 9 bases fit TRBD2. Germline V gene data show CDR1 as LNHNV and CDR2 as YYDKDF (reference sequence). Losses at the gene ends were 5 bases for V and 6 bases for J; bases not matched to a gene: 10. CDR3 length equals 16 residues. The CDR3 loop reads CATSLLAGIGAGELFF. CDR3 coding DNA: TGTGCCACCAGCCTTCTAGCGGGAATCGGCGCCGGGGAGCTGTTTTTT.